This T cell receptor (beta chain) comes out of a study of CD4 T cells in relation to SARS-CoV-2 and coronaviruses. Remarks on this clone: What it binds is unknown.

Findings of the study overall: SARS-CoV-2-driven expansion was significantly weaker in crossreactive than monoreactive clones. Crossreactivity was assessed only for spike protein, not other viral proteins.

CD4+ T cells from unexposed donors were obtained before the COVID-19 pandemic (2011-2018). The cells were cultured for 10 days before CD4+ T cells were isolated. PBMCs were plated at roughly 2.1 million per well in IL-2-containing medium. Trimming removed 5 bases at V and 2 bases at J, with 13 bases between. CDR3 length equals 15 residues. The V gene's germline CDR1 is LNHNV and CDR2 YYDKDF (reference sequence). Sequencing was performed with immunoSEQ multiplex PCR; in TCRdb, only in-frame clones are kept and a portion is missing. Of about 21,000 clones in the sample, more than 65% were seen once. Input material: CD4+ T cells from PBMCs, cultured in vitro. J is TRBJ2-1 and V is TRBV15, with D maybe TRBD2 (5 bases). The receptor was derived from a human donor in good health. This CDR3 reads CATSGSVEAYNEQFF. CDR3 DNA: TGTGCCACCAGCGGGAGCGTCGAAGCCTACAATGAGCAGTTCTTC.